This is a list of T cell receptor beta chains from one sample in a study of T-cell reconstitution after alpha-beta-depleted transplantation in children. TCRdb reanalysed the PCR reads using MiXCR and keeps one entry per CDR3 protein. The table has a few hundred thousand distinct CDR3 sequences, 10% seen once. The sample here was PBMCs from the stem cell graft donor, taken from the stem cell graft. The receptor source for this set is a human donor who donated a stem cell graft to a child with acute lymphoblastic leukemia. Each CDR3 is given with its conserved first and last residue. Fields, in order: D gene, V gene, clone size, J gene, CDR3 DNA, CDR3 protein. D genes are given only for firm matches. A row's size may be missing; if present it is once, few, many or a size class.

TRBD2	TRBV5-1	many	TRBJ2-7	TGCGCCAGCAGCTTGGGACTAGCGGGAGGGAGCGAGCAGTACTTC	CASSLGLAGGSEQYF
.	TRBV28	.	TRBJ2-5	TGTGCCAGCAGTCCCCCGGGTGCGGCACAAGAGACCCAGTACTTC	CASSPPGAAQETQYF
TRBD1	TRBV13	many	TRBJ2-7	TGTGCCAGCAGCTTAGAAGGGGGACAGGGAATCGGCGAGCAGTACTTC	CASSLEGGQGIGEQYF
.	TRBV9	many	TRBJ2-1	TGTGCCAGCAGCGCGTTAGCAGGGGCCTTGGATGAGCAGTTCTTC	CASSALAGALDEQFF
TRBD2	TRBV11-2	many	TRBJ2-1	TGTGCCAGCACAAGGTGGTTAGCGGGAGAAAATGAGCAGTTCTTC	CASTRWLAGENEQFF
.	TRBV3-1	few	TRBJ2-1	TGTGCCAGCAGCCAAGAACGGTGGGGACCTAAGTACAATGAGCAGTTCTTC	CASSQERWGPKYNEQFF
.	TRBV6-2/TRBV6-3	.	TRBJ2-2	TGTGCCAGCAGTTACGGGCTAGCGCTCGCCGGGGAGCTGTTTTTT	CASSYGLALAGELFF
.	TRBV20-1	many	TRBJ2-3	TGCAGTGCTAGAGACGCAGGACTTGGCACAGATACGCAGTATTTT	CSARDAGLGTDTQYF
.	TRBV20-1	many	TRBJ2-7	TGCAGTGCCTCAGGGGGGGGTATCGACGAGCAGTACTTC	CSASGGGIDEQYF
.	TRBV7-9	many	TRBJ1-3	TGTGCCAGCAGCTTAGGGACCCTTGGAAACACCATATATTTT	CASSLGTLGNTIYF
TRBD2	TRBV9	.	TRBJ2-1	TGTGCCAGCAGCGACCTAATAAGCGGGAGTCCCTACAATGAGCAGTTCTTC	CASSDLISGSPYNEQFF
TRBD2	TRBV5-1	many	TRBJ2-7	TGCGCCAGCAGCGCCGGGACTAGCGGTTACGAGCAGTACTTC	CASSAGTSGYEQYF
.	TRBV27	few	TRBJ2-3	TGTGCCAGCCGGCTACACCCTAGCACAGATACGCAGTATTTT	CASRLHPSTDTQYF
.	TRBV4-1	.	TRBJ2-6	TGCGCCAGCAGCCAGGGGAGGATTCCTACGTACTCTGGGGCCAACGGCCTGACTTTC	CASSQGRIPTYSGANGLTF
TRBD1	TRBV6-5	many	TRBJ2-5	TGTGCCAGCAGTTCCACCCAGACAGGGGGGGAGACCCAGTACTTC	CASSSTQTGGETQYF
.	TRBV5-1	few	TRBJ1-1	TGCGCCAGCAGCTTGAGTACAGGGAGGAACACTGAAGCTTTCTTT	CASSLSTGRNTEAFF
.	TRBV7-9	.	TRBJ2-7	TGTGCCAGCAGCTTTGGGGTAGCCGAGTTCGTCTACGAGCAGTACTTC	CASSFGVAEFVYEQYF
.	TRBV5-1	.	TRBJ2-5	TGCGCCAGCAGCTTGGTAGGAGCAATACAAGAGACCCAGTACTTC	CASSLVGAIQETQYF
.	TRBV18	.	TRBJ2-5	TGTGCCAGCTCACGAGGGAATACGGAGACCCAGTACTTC	CASSRGNTETQYF
TRBD1	TRBV20-1	.	TRBJ2-1	TGCAGTGCTCCGGGACAGGGGGGAAACAATGAGCAGTTCTTC	CSAPGQGGNNEQFF
.	TRBV27	many	TRBJ2-7	TGTGCCAGCAGTTTAACTTCGAGAGGTTACGAGCAGTACTTC	CASSLTSRGYEQYF
.	TRBV7-2	few	TRBJ2-7	TGTGCCAGCAGCTTAGCCACCGAGTTCTACGAGCAGTACTTC	CASSLATEFYEQYF
TRBD1	TRBV7-2	few	TRBJ1-1	TGTGCCAGCAGCTTAATCGGCTCAGGGGGGACTGAAGCTTTCTTT	CASSLIGSGGTEAFF
TRBD1	TRBV7-6	.	TRBJ2-3	TGTGCCAGCAGCAAGGGACAGGGAATCACAGATACGCAGTATTTT	CASSKGQGITDTQYF
.	TRBV7-2	few	TRBJ1-2	TGTGCCAGCACCACGTACAGGGCGCGTGTCAACTATGGCTACACCTTC	CASTTYRARVNYGYTF
TRBD1	TRBV7-9	few	TRBJ1-1	TGTGCCAGCAGCTTATTAGTCGACAGGGGAGCCGAAGCTTTCTTT	CASSLLVDRGAEAFF
.	TRBV4-1	few	TRBJ2-5	TGCGCCAGCAGCCAAGATAGGGGTAGCGGAAACCTCCAGTGGACCCAGTACTTC	CASSQDRGSGNLQWTQYF
.	TRBV28	many	TRBJ1-5	TGTGCCAGCAGTTTATCAGGGTCGGTTCAGCCCCAGCATTTT	CASSLSGSVQPQHF
.	TRBV27	few	TRBJ1-5	TGTGCCAGCAGTCCTCTGGCGGGGGCGCGCAATCAGCCCCAGCATTTT	CASSPLAGARNQPQHF
.	TRBV28	.	TRBJ2-7	TGTGCCAGCAGTTTGGTCGACAGAAGCTCCTACGAGCAGTACTTC	CASSLVDRSSYEQYF
TRBD2	TRBV20-1	.	TRBJ2-3	TGCAGTGCGAGCCCGGGAGGGAGCCGCACGCAGTATTTT	CSASPGGSRTQYF
.	TRBV9	few	TRBJ2-2	TGTGCCAGCAGCGTAGAACCGGGGTCCGGGGAGCTGTTTTTT	CASSVEPGSGELFF
TRBD2	TRBV4-2	few	TRBJ2-1	TGTGCCAGCAGCCAAGGATCAGCGGGGGGCAATGAGCAGTTCTTC	CASSQGSAGGNEQFF
TRBD1	TRBV7-2	.	TRBJ2-1	TGTGCCAGCAGTCTCCCAGGGGGGACAGGCTTGAATGAGCAGTTCTTC	CASSLPGGTGLNEQFF
.	TRBV7-6	few	TRBJ2-7	TGTGCCAGCAGCCAGCCGATACAGGGTAGGACCTCTTACGAGCAGTACTTC	CASSQPIQGRTSYEQYF
.	TRBV27	.	TRBJ2-7	TGTGCCAGCAGTTCCACAGGTTTAGCCTACGAGCAGTACTTC	CASSSTGLAYEQYF